This TCR beta chain was identified during a study of shared clonotypes between healthy human individuals. Study-level points and caveats: Approximately 5.3% was the fraction of naive CD4 clonotypes found shared across a few donors. Sequencing depth was predicted to influence how clonotypes are shared among donors.

Concerning this clone itself: Its matching antigen is unknown.

It was across several immunoSEQ plates that each subset's genomic DNA was evenly split. Original analysis: Owing to the provision of junction-only sequences devoid of quality scores by immunoSEQ, filtering differed. Using immunoSEQ multiplex PCR, the repertoire was profiled, and TCRdb retains in-frame clones only, with some absent. V and J calls and clone size are given by that table; D and trimming were obtained from the DNA. The sample lists about 1.5 million clones, nearly 99% occurring once. CDR1 and CDR2 from the germline V gene are SGHRS and YFSETQ. Trimming shortened V by 0 bases and J by 10 bases, and 8 bases separated the two germline ends. The CDR3 has 12 residues.

The sample comprised naive CD4+ T cells sorted from blood. Subset denoted: CD45RA+ positively selected. The sequence derives from a man aged 25 to 40 in good health. The chain couples TRBV5-1 to TRBJ2-1; D might be TRBD1 (5 bases). The CDR3 nucleotides are TGCGCCAGCAGCTTGGAAGGGGAAGAGCAGTTCTTC. Translating gives CASSLEGEEQFF. The entire variable domain, with the rest obtained from reference TRBV5-1 and TRBJ2-1, is as follows: KAGVTQTPRYLIKTRGQQVTLSCSPISGHRSVSWYQQTPGQGLQFLFEYFSETQRNKGNFPGRFSGRQFSNSRSEMNVSTLELGDSALYLCASSLEGEEQFFGPGTRLTVL.